What follows are 25 T cell receptor beta chains derived from one specimen sequenced in a study of identical twins. TCRdb reanalysed the 5' RACE reads using MiXCR and keeps one entry per CDR3 protein. The repertoire holds 210,000 or so distinct CDR3 sequences, with 6.5% to 8.5% as singletons. These data were likewise used in another study, on yellow fever vaccine responses in identical twins.

The specimen was memory (CD45RO+) T cells sorted from blood. The source of these receptors is a woman under 30 in good health.

This clonotype has a count of ten or more. The rearrangement uses TRBV5-6 and TRBJ2-1, with D unclear. The CDR3 consists of 15 residues. Trimming removed 1 base at V and 7 bases at J, with 15 bases between. CDR1 is SGHDT, CDR2 YYEEEE, per germline. CDR3 in amino acids: CASSLRLSNSNEQFF. In nucleotides, the CDR3 is TGTGCCAGCAGCTTGAGATTGTCCAATAGTAATGAGCAGTTCTTC.

In this sample, this clonotype turned up a few times. V usage is TRBV7-2 and J usage is TRBJ2-3; unclear D gene. V was cut by 6 bases and J by 1 base, with 8 bases left in between. Per germline, CDR1 SGHTA and CDR2 FQGNSA. The CDR3 is 13 amino acids. CDR3 loop: CASRAPGTDTQYF. DNA for the CDR3: TGTGCCAGCAGGGCGCCGGGCACAGATACGCAGTATTTT. The complete variable domain, with remaining parts taken from reference TRBV7-2 and TRBJ2-3, reads GAGVSQSPSNKVTEKGKDVELRCDPISGHTALYWYRQSLGQGLEFLIYFQGNSAPDKSGLPSDRFSAERTGGSVSTLTIQRTQQEDSAVYLCASRAPGTDTQYFGPGTRLTVL.

This clonotype showed up many times. The V call is TRBV5-1, the J call TRBJ2-2; D unresolved. The CDR3 sequence is 16 residues long. The germline CDR1 and CDR2 sequences are SGHRS and YFSETQ. Between the trimmed V and J ends, which lost 4 bases and 3 bases, there was a span of 16 bases. Here the CDR3 reads CASSLSSQSHTGELFF. As DNA, the CDR3 is TGCGCCAGCAGCCTCTCGAGCCAGTCACACACCGGGGAGCTGTTTTTT.

This clonotype was recorded at least ten times. The gene calls are TRBV15 and TRBJ2-1; D not certain. The CDR3 extends over 15 amino acids. V lost 0 bases, J lost 3 bases, and 9 bases lay in between. CDR1 and CDR2 from the germline V gene are LNHNV and YYDKDF (reference sequence). The CDR3, as DNA: TGTGCCACCAGCAGAGATCAGAGGAGCTACAATGAGCAGTTCTTC. Translating it yields CATSRDQRSYNEQFF.

This clonotype was recorded at least ten times. The V gene is TRBV15, the J gene TRBJ1-1; possibly TRBD1 for D (5 bases). V was trimmed by 0 bases and J by 1 base, leaving 15 bases between them. The CDR3 extends over 17 amino acids. CDR1 LNHNV and CDR2 YYDKDF come from the germline V gene (reference sequence). The CDR3 bases are TGTGCCACCAGCAGAGATAAGCTCGGGGCGGCGAACACTGAAGCTTTCTTT. Translated, it gives CATSRDKLGAANTEAFF. Drawing the rest from reference TRBV15 and TRBJ1-1, the complete variable domain is DAMVIQNPRYQVTQFGKPVTLSCSQTLNHNVMYWYQQKSSQAPKLLFHYYDKDFNNEADTPDNFQSRRPNTSFCFLDIRSPGLGDTAMYLCATSRDKLGAANTEAFFGQGTRLTVV.

J is TRBJ2-1 and V is TRBV28; D might be TRBD1 (7 bases). V was shortened by 6 bases and J by 7 bases, with 19 bases between the two germline ends. Germline V gives CDR1 MDHEN, CDR2 SYDVKM. CDR3 length: 15 amino acids. CDR3 sequence (DNA): TGTGCCAGCAGCAGAAGACTAGGGGGCCGGAATGAGCAGTTCTTC. Translated: CASSRRLGGRNEQFF.

The rearrangement joins TRBV4-3 to TRBJ1-5, with a possible D match to TRBD1 (5 bases). The CDR3 runs 15 residues. Per the germline V gene, CDR1 is LGHNA and CDR2 is YSLEER. The V and J ends lost 1 base and 5 bases respectively, with 12 bases between them. CDR3: CASSQGKGADQPQHF. CDR3 coding DNA: TGCGCCAGCAGCCAAGGGAAAGGGGCGGATCAGCCCCAGCATTTT.

This clonotype has a count of ten or more. The rearrangement joins TRBV11-2 to TRBJ1-4; weak D call: TRBD1 (5 bases). CDR1 SGHAT and CDR2 FQNNGV come from the germline V gene. The CDR3 has 15 residues. Trimming cost V 5 bases and J 3 bases, with 13 bases left between them. CDR3 DNA: TGTGCCAGCAGCCTCAGACAGAACCCTAATGAAAAACTGTTTTTT. This sequence encodes CASSLRQNPNEKLFF.

This clonotype was counted between two and nine times. The chain carries TRBV5-1 and TRBJ1-6, with a tentative D call TRBD1 (5 bases). Trimming took off 0 bases at V and 8 bases at J, with 9 bases between the two ends. CDR3 length: 14 amino acids. Germline V gives CDR1 SGHRS, CDR2 YFSETQ. The CDR3, as DNA: TGCGCCAGCAGCTTGGGGGGGAGTGATTCACCCCTCCACTTT. Translation: CASSLGGSDSPLHF.

With regard to this clonotype: A much larger clonotype is one base distant, so this may be a read error. V is TRBV29-1 and J is TRBJ2-7; the D call may be TRBD1 or TRBD2 (5 bases each). This CDR3 has 11 amino acids. Per the germline V gene, CDR1 is SQVTM and CDR2 is ANQGSEA. V was trimmed by 0 bases and J by 9 bases, leaving 9 bases between them. This CDR3 reads CSVEDLGVQYF. The CDR3 DNA follows: TGCAGCGTTGAAGATCTGGGGGTGCAGTACTTC.

Here the CDR3 DNA reads TGTGCCAGCAGAACCAGCCCGGCAACTAATGAAAAACTGTTTTTT. It specifies CASRTSPATNEKLFF. This chain links TRBV28 with TRBJ1-4, with no clear D. Trimming removed 6 bases from V and 0 bases from J, with 11 bases in between. CDR3 size: 15 residues. CDR1 is MDHEN and CDR2 is SYDVKM in the germline V gene.

At least ten counts were recorded for this clonotype. The chain combines TRBV29-1 with TRBJ2-5, with D possibly being TRBD1 or TRBD2 (5 bases each). V was clipped by 4 bases and J by 10 bases, with 10 bases between them. The CDR3 length is 10 residues. Germline V gene lookup returns CDR1 SQVTM and CDR2 ANQGSEA. In nucleotides, the CDR3 is TGCAGCGTTGGGGACCGTGACCAGTACTTC. Translation: CSVGDRDQYF.

The sample holds a few counts of this clonotype. The gene calls are TRBV7-8 and TRBJ2-7; tentatively, D is TRBD2 (6 bases). The V end was cut by 3 bases, the J end by 0 bases, with 12 bases between. There are 15 residues in the CDR3. From germline, CDR1 is SGHVS and CDR2 FQNEAQ. CDR3 in DNA: TGTGCCAGCAGCTTCATGGACTACGACTCCTACGAGCAGTACTTC. It translates to CASSFMDYDSYEQYF. The full variable domain, its missing parts supplied by reference TRBV7-8 and TRBJ2-7, is GAGVSQSPRYKVAKRGQDVALRCDPISGHVSLFWYQQALGQGPEFLTYFQNEAQLDKSGLPSDRFFAERPEGSVSTLKIQRTQQEDSAVYLCASSFMDYDSYEQYFGPGTRLTVT.

This chain connects TRBV4-3 to TRBJ2-3, with 9 bases fitting TRBD2. The V and J ends lost 1 base and 3 bases, in that order; junction bases with no gene match: 8. Germline V gene lookup returns CDR1 LGHNA and CDR2 YSLEER. This CDR3 is built from 17 residues. The CDR3: CASSQGRLAVITDTQYF. As DNA, the CDR3 is TGCGCCAGCAGCCAAGGCAGACTAGCGGTCATTACAGATACGCAGTATTTT.

This clonotype ranks as medium-sized (0.01 to 0.1%). The chain is built from TRBV7-2 and TRBJ2-3; no clear D gene. The ends were cut back, 5 bases at V and 4 bases at J, with 13 bases in the middle. The CDR3 loop spans 14 amino acids. The V gene's germline CDR1 is SGHTA and CDR2 FQGNSA. CDR3 nucleotides: TGTGCCAGCAGCCTTCAGACTGGATCAGATACGCAGTATTTT. Translation: CASSLQTGSDTQYF.

The rearrangement uses TRBV11-2 and TRBJ2-5; the D gene could be TRBD1 or TRBD2 (5 bases each). V was pared by 4 bases and J by 5 bases, with 14 bases between. The length of the CDR3 is 14 residues. Germline V gene sequence: CDR1 SGHAT, CDR2 FQNNGV. In DNA, the CDR3 is TGTGCCAGCAGCTCGGGGCTGGGCTTCGAGACCCAGTACTTC. Translating it yields CASSSGLGFETQYF.

This chain connects TRBV21-1 to TRBJ2-6; the DNA was not used to check the table's D call, TRBD1. TRBV21-1 is recorded as a pseudogene. This CDR3 has 19 residues. The CDR3 nucleotides are TGTGCCAGCACCCCCCAAACCGGGACAGGTCCCTCTGGGGCCAACGTCCTGACTTTC. Translated, it gives CASTPQTGTGPSGANVLTF.

This chain joins TRBV3-1 and TRBJ2-7; 10 nucleotides agree with TRBD2. V shed 1 base and J 1 base; nucleotides not matched to a gene: 4. This CDR3 has 16 residues. CDR1 LGHDT and CDR2 YNNKEL come from the germline V gene (reference sequence). This CDR3 is CASSQGSSGGSYEQYF. In DNA form, the CDR3 reads TGTGCCAGCAGCCAAGGATCTAGCGGGGGATCCTACGAGCAGTACTTC.

V and J are TRBV7-4 and TRBJ2-3, with D perhaps given as TRBD1 or TRBD2 (5 bases each). The germline V gene encodes CDR1 SGHVT and CDR2 SQSDAQ. The V end was cut by 6 bases, the J end by 1 base, with 20 bases between. The CDR3 has 17 residues. The CDR3 protein is CASRADRDVKGTDTQYF. Here the CDR3 DNA reads TGTGCCAGCAGAGCTGACCGGGACGTCAAAGGCACAGATACGCAGTATTTT.

The chain couples TRBV20-1 to TRBJ1-2; unclear D gene. The CDR3 runs to 11 residues. In germline, CDR1 is DFQATT, CDR2 SNEGSKA (reference sequence). V lost 0 bases to trimming and J lost 13 bases, with 12 bases between them. The CDR3 spells CSAREDGSCTF. DNA of the CDR3: TGCAGTGCTAGAGAAGATGGATCCTGCACCTTC.

This clonotype was detected many times. V is TRBV20-1 and J is TRBJ2-1; D ambiguous. V lost 6 bases and J lost 8, with 11 bases in between. CDR1 is DFQATT, CDR2 SNEGSKA, per germline (reference sequence). CDR3 size: 11 residues. CDR3 residues: CSAQSTYEQFF. Written as DNA, the CDR3 is TGCAGTGCCCAGAGTACCTATGAGCAGTTCTTC.

The V call is TRBV29-1, the J call TRBJ1-2, with 7 bases matching TRBD1. Germline CDR1 reads SQVTM; CDR2 reads ANQGSEA. The CDR3 is made up of 15 amino acids. V was pared by 3 bases and J by 8 bases, with 15 bases of the junction left unmatched. The DNA for the CDR3 is TGCAGCGTTGACGATACCACAGGGGTCATGGGGGGCTACACCTTC. Protein sequence: CSVDDTTGVMGGYTF.

The chain combines TRBV27 with TRBJ1-5, with D unclear. The V end lost 8 bases, the J end lost 0 bases, and 20 bases lay between the germline ends. Germline V gene lookup returns CDR1 MNHEY and CDR2 SMNVEV (reference sequence). The CDR3 has 17 amino acids. CDR3 residues: CASSRIASTYSNQPQHF. CDR3 bases: TGTGCCAGCTCCCGTATAGCTAGCACTTATAGCAATCAGCCCCAGCATTTT.

This clonotype has more than one count but fewer than ten. The chain is built from TRBV28 and TRBJ1-4; no firm D call. The CDR3 runs 14 residues. Germline lookup yields CDR1 MDHEN and CDR2 SYDVKM. V lost 3 bases, J lost 5 bases, and 10 bases lay in between. The CDR3 DNA follows: TGTGCCAGCAGTTTTGGAGGGCAAAATGAAAAACTGTTTTTT. Its protein product is CASSFGGQNEKLFF. Drawing the rest from reference TRBV28 and TRBJ1-4, the complete variable domain is DVKVTQSSRYLVKRTGEKVFLECVQDMDHENMFWYRQDPGLGLRLIYFSYDVKMKEKGDIPEGYSVSREKKERFSLILESASTNQTSMYLCASSFGGQNEKLFFGSGTQLSVL.

In this sample, this clonotype turned up a few times. CDR3 in amino acids: CASSLASGRSYEQFF. The CDR3 region has the DNA TGTGCCAGCAGCTTGGCTAGCGGGAGAAGCTATGAGCAGTTCTTC. The chain uses TRBV7-9 and TRBJ2-1; 10 bases agree with TRBD2. The CDR3 spans 15 residues. V was pared by 3 bases and J by 8 bases, with 7 bases of the junction left unmatched. Germline V gene sequence: CDR1 SEHNR, CDR2 FQNEAQ (reference sequence).